The present TCR beta chain was sequenced within a study of T cell repertoires in cytomegalovirus infection. Study-wide context: Public signatures in TCR beta pointed to CMV infection and matching HLA type.

Only a few counts were recorded for this clonotype. Its target is unknown. TCRdb reprocessed the reads via MiXCR and lists one record per CDR3 protein. The sample lists roughly 630,000 distinct CDR3 sequences, 24% seen once, with 8% in the top ten. Overall study results and limits: The study identified carriers of CMV plus the relevant HLA from cumulative public TCR beta family frequency. HLA-C-restricted CMV-specific TCR beta clonotypes prevailed in the ex vivo response.

The CDR3 sequence is 13 residues long. Germline loops: CDR1 MGHDK, CDR2 SYGVNS. The ends were cut back, 8 bases at V and 6 bases at J, with 16 bases in the middle. Sequenced: CD8+ T cells from PBMCs. The sequence was collected from a human donor in good health (CMV status not recorded). Some clones in this sample may be carry-over from other donors' samples. The chain recombines TRBV25-1 with TRBJ2-5; D may correspond to TRBD1 or TRBD2 (6 bases each). CDR3 in amino acids: CASQGRERQTQYF. The CDR3 coding sequence is TGTGCCAGCCAGGGGCGGGAAAGGCAGACCCAGTACTTC.